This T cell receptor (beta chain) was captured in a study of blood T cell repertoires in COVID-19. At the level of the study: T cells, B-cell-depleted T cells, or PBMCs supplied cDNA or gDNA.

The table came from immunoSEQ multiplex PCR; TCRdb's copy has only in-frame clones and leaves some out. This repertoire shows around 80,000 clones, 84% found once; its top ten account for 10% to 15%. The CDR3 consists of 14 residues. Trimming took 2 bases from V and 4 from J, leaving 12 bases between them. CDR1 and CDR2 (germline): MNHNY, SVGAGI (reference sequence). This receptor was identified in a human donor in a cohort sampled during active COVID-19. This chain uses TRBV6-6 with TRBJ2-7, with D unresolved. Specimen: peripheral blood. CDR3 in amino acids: CASSYVGTQYEQYF. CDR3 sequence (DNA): TGTGCCAGCAGTTACGTGGGTACACAGTACGAGCAGTACTTC.